This T cell receptor (beta chain) was identified in a study of blood T cell repertoires in COVID-19. Study-wide context: PBMCs, B-cell-depleted T cells, or T cells were the source of the cDNA or gDNA that made up the material.

Profiling relied on immunoSEQ multiplex PCR, and the TCRdb table lists in-frame clones only, not all of them. This table holds about 160,000 clones, 70% to 85% found once. V lost 5 bases, J lost 3 bases, and 20 bases lay in between. Germline lookup yields CDR1 MNHEY and CDR2 SVGEGT. CDR3 length: 17 residues. Sequenced: peripheral blood. The chain has TRBV6-2 or TRBV6-3 and TRBJ2-4; D is possibly TRBD1 (6 bases). This sequence was found in a woman aged 80 or over with acute or convalescent COVID-19. The CDR3 reads CASSQRVAGVSKNIQYF. The CDR3, as DNA: TGTGCCAGCAGTCAACGGGTGGCAGGGGTTAGCAAAAACATTCAGTACTTC.